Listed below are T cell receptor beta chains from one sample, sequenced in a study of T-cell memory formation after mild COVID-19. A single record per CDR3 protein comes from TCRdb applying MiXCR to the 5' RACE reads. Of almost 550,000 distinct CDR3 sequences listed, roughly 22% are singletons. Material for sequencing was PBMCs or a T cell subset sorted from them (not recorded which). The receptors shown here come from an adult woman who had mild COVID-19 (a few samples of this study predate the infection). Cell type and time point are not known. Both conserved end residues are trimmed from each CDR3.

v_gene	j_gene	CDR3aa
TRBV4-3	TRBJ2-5	ASSQGDRGQETQY
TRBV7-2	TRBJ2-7	ASSLGFGTGGYEQY
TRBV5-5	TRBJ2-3	ASSPTVAGGEDTQY
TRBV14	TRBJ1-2	ASSQDSTGTGIGYT
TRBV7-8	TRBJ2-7	ASSLAESGVSEQY
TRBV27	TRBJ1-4	ASTWTARNEKLF
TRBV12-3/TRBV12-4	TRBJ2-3	ASSLSAGGPDTQY
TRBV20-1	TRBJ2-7	SARDASGVTYEQY
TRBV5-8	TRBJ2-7	ASSQEGGDGSFEQY
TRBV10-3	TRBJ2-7	AINRAENYEQY
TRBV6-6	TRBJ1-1	ASREGRLAEAF
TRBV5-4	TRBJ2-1	ASSRLSGGGHNEQF
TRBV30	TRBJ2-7	AWSVLSPSRLY
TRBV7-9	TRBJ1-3	ASSLSRVSTGNTIY
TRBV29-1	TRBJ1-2	SIPQGAYGYT
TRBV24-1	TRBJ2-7	ATSVNGDEQY
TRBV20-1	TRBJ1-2	SAAPGTANYGYT
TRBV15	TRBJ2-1	ATRNRVTYNEQF
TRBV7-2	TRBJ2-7	ASSLALAGGLYEQY
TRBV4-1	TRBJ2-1	ASSQVVSPSDEQF
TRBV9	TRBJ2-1	ASSIRRNYNEQF
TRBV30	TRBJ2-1	AWRIPRNEQF
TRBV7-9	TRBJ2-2	ASSSGLDITGELF
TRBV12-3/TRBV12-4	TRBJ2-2	ASSYRQGAGGELF
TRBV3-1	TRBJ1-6	ASSRWSNSPLH
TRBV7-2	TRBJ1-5	ASSSRTGRDQPQH
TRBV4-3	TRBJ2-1	ASSQLTGRYNEQF
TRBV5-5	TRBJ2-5	ASSRSWTVQETQY
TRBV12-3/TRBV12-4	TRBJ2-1	ASSFAGLVYNEQF
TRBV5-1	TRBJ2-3	ASSLESEYTDTQY
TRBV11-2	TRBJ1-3	ASTTSYSSGNTIY
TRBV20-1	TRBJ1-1	SASPDRAEAF
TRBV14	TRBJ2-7	ASSQDRTPSYEQY
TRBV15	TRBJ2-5	ATSSRAGSGETQY
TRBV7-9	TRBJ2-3	ASSLALVTTGTEDTQY
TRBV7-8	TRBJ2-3	ASSSRTSADTQY
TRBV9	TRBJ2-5	ASSPTPDIAETQY
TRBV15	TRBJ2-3	ATSRDHTDTQY
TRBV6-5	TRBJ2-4	ASRDLAKNIQY
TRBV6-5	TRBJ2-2	ASSYSPSNTGELF
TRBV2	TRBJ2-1	ASSEAGTSGRNEQF
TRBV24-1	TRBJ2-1	ATSLRAGGNEQF
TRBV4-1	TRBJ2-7	ASSQHPFSAEQY